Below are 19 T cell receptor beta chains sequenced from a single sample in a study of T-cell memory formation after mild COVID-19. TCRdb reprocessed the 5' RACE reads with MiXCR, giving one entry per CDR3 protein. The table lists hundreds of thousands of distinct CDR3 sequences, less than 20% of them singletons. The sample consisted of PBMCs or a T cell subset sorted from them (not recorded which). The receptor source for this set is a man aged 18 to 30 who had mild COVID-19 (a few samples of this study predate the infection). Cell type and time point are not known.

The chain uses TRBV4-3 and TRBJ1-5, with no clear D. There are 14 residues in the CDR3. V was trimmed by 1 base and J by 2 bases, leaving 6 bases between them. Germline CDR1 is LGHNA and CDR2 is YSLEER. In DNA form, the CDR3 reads TGCGCCAGCAGCCAAGCTCGGGGCAATCAGCCCCAGCATTTT. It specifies CASSQARGNQPQHF.

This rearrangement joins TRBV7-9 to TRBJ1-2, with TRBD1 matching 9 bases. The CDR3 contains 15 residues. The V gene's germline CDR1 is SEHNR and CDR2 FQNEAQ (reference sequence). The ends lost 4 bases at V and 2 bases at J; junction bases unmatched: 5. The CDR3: CASSYGQGRNYGYTF. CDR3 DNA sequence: TGTGCCAGCAGCTATGGACAGGGGCGAAACTATGGCTACACCTTC. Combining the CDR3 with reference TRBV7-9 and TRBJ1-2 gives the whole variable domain DTGVSQNPRHKITKRGQNVTFRCDPISEHNRLYWYRQTLGQGPEFLTYFQNEAQLEKSRLLSDRFSAERPKGSFSTLEIQRTEQGDSAMYLCASSYGQGRNYGYTFGSGTRLTVV.

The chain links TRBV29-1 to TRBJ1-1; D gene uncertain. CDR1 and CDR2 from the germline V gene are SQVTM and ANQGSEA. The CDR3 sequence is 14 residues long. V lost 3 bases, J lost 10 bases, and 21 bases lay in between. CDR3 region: CSVDSLQDGRAAFF. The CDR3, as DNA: TGCAGCGTTGATTCCTTGCAGGATGGGAGGGCAGCTTTCTTT.

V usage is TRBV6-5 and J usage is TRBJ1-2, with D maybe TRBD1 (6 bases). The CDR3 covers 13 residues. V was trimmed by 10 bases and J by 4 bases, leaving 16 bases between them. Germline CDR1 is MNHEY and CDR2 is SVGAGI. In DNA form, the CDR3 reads TGTGCCACTGGGGGGGCCCAGGGCTATGGCTACACCTTC. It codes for CATGGAQGYGYTF.

The CDR3, as DNA: TGTGCCTGGAGGACAGGGAATTATGAGCAGTACTTC. Amino acid sequence: CAWRTGNYEQYF. The J gene is TRBJ2-7, the V gene TRBV30, with 7 nucleotides matching TRBD1. J was trimmed by 7 bases and V by 3 bases; bases with no gene match: 6. The CDR3 has 12 amino acids. In germline, CDR1 is GTSNPN, CDR2 SVGIG (reference sequence).

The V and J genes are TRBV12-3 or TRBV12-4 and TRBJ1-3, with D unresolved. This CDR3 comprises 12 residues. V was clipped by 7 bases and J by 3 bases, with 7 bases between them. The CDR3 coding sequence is TGTGCCAGCATGGCCGATGGAAACACCATATATTTT. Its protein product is CASMADGNTIYF.

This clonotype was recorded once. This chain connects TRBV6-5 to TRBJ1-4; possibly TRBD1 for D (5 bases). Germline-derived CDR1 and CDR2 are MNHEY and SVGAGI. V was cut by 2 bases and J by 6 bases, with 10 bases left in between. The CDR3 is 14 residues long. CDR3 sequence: CASSYVGGYEKLFF. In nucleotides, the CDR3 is TGTGCCAGCAGTTACGTGGGGGGTTATGAAAAACTGTTTTTT.

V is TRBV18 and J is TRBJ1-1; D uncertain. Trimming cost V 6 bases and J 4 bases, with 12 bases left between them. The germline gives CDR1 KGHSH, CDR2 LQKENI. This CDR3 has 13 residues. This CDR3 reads CASSSNRGTEAFF. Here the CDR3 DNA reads TGTGCCAGCTCTTCGAACCGGGGCACTGAAGCTTTCTTT.

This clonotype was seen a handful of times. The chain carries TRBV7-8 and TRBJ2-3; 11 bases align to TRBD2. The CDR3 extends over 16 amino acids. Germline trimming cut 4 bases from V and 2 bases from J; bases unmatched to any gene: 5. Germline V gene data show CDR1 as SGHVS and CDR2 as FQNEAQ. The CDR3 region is CASSSWTSGPTDTQYF. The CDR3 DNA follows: TGTGCCAGCAGCTCCTGGACTAGCGGGCCCACAGATACGCAGTATTTT. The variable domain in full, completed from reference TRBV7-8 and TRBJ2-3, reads GAGVSQSPRYKVAKRGQDVALRCDPISGHVSLFWYQQALGQGPEFLTYFQNEAQLDKSGLPSDRFFAERPEGSVSTLKIQRTQQEDSAVYLCASSSWTSGPTDTQYFGPGTRLTVL.

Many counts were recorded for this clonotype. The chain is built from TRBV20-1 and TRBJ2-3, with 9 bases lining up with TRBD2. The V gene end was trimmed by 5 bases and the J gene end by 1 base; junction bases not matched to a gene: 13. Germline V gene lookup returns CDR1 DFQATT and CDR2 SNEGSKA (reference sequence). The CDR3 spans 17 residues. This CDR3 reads CSAGRGDSGGGTDTQYF. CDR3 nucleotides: TGCAGTGCTGGAAGGGGAGATAGCGGGGGAGGCACAGATACGCAGTATTTT.

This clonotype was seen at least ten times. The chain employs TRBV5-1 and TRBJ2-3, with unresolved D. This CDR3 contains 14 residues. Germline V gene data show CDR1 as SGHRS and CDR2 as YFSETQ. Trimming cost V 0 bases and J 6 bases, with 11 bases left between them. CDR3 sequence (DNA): TGCGCCAGCAGCTTGGAGCTAGGAAGGGATACGCAGTATTTT. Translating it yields CASSLELGRDTQYF.

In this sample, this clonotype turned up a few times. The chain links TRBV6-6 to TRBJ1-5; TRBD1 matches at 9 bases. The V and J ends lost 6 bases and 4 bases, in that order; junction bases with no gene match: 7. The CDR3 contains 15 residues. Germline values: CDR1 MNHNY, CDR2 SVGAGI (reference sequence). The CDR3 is CASRNRGRWNQPQHF. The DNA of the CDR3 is TGTGCCAGCAGGAACAGGGGGCGCTGGAATCAGCCCCAGCATTTT.

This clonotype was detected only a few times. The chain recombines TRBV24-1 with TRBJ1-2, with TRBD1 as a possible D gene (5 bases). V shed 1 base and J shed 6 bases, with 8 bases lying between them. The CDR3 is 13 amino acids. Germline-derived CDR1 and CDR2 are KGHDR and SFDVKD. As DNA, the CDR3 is TGTGCCACCAGTGATTTACCGGGGGATGGCTACACCTTC. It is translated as CATSDLPGDGYTF.

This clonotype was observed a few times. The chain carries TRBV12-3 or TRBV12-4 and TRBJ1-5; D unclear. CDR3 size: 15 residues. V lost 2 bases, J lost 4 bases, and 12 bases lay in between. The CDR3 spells CASSLLGAVNQPQHF. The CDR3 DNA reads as TGTGCCAGCAGTTTACTGGGAGCGGTGAATCAGCCCCAGCATTTT.

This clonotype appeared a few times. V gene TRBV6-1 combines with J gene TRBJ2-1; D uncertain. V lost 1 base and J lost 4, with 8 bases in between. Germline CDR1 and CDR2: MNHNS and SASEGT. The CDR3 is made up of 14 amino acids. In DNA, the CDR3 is TGTGCCAGCAGTGAAGTCAGGTCTTACAATGAGCAGTTCTTC. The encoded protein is CASSEVRSYNEQFF.

In nucleotides, the CDR3 is TGTGCCAGTCTAGGACCAAACGGGGAGCTGTTTTTT. This sequence encodes CASLGPNGELFF. J is TRBJ2-2 and V is TRBV19; no clear D. Germline V gene lookup returns CDR1 LNHDA and CDR2 SQIVND (reference sequence). This CDR3 contains 12 residues. Trimming removed 8 bases from V and 7 bases from J, with 11 bases in between.

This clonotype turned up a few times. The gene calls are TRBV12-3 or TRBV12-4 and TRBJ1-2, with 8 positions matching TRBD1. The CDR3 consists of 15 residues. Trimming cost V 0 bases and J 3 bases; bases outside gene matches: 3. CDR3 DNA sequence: TGTGCCAGCAGTTTAGCGTCAGGGGGCCACTATGGCTACACCTTC. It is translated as CASSLASGGHYGYTF.

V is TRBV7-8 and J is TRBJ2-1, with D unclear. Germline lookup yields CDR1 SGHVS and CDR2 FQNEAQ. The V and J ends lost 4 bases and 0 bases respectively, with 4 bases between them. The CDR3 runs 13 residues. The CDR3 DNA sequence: TGTGCCAGCAGCTGGCTCTCCTACAATGAGCAGTTCTTC. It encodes CASSWLSYNEQFF.

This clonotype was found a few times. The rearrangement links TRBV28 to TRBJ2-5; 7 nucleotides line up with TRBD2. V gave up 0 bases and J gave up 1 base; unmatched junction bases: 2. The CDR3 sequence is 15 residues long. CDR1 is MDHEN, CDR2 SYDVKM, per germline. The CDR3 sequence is CASSLWGGGQETQYF. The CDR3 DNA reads TGTGCCAGCAGTTTATGGGGCGGGGGCCAAGAGACCCAGTACTTC.